The source of this T cell receptor beta chain is a study of identical twins. General observations from the study: Those out-of-frame alpha sequences shared by twins showed an excess of low generation probability.

TCRdb recomputed calls from the 5' RACE reads with MiXCR, one row per CDR3 protein. The repertoire holds about 570,000 distinct CDR3 sequences, roughly 9.5% seen once, with 3% in the top ten. This clonotype was seen more than once but under ten times. The antigen remains unidentified. V trimming: 4 bases; J trimming: 3 bases; junction bases outside the gene matches: 7. The CDR3 has 16 amino acids. Germline V CDR1 and CDR2: SEHNR, FQNEAQ (reference sequence). The data also belong to a second study, concerning yellow fever vaccine responses in identical twins.

The rearrangement uses TRBV7-9 and TRBJ2-1; 9 positions agree with TRBD1. Specimen: PBMCs. The sequence was collected from a woman under 30 in good health. The CDR3 DNA is TGTGCCAGCAGCTCCCCGGGACAGGGACTCTACAATGAGCAGTTCTTC. It translates to CASSSPGQGLYNEQFF.